This TCR beta chain was sequenced in a study of T cells in Graves' hyperthyroidism and ophthalmopathy. At the level of the study: Peripheral blood samples were taken at initial diagnosis, prior to any treatment.

Amplification yielded TCR beta CDR3 regions, with RNA transcripts as the source. HTBI primers drove first-round RT-PCR of the TCR CDR3. Using its own MiXCR run on the multiplex PCR reads, TCRdb lists one record per CDR3 protein. In the table there are hundreds of thousands of distinct CDR3 sequences, less than 25% of which are singletons. Losses at the gene ends were 1 base for V and 8 bases for J; bases not matched to a gene: 11. This CDR3 is 16 amino acids long. Germline V CDR1 and CDR2: LNHDA, SQIVND (reference sequence). The PBMCs were taken from approximately 9 ml of fresh peripheral blood. J is TRBJ2-1 and V is TRBV19, with 7 bases matching TRBD2. Specimen: blood. The receptor was isolated from a man aged 25-45 years with Graves' ophthalmopathy. CDR3: CASSIGGGRLGDEQFF. The CDR3 DNA is TGTGCCAGTAGTATAGGGGGGGGTCGCCTCGGGGATGAGCAGTTCTTC.